These T cell receptor beta chains were read from a single sample in a study of chemoradiotherapy in HPV16-positive cancers. Assay used: immunoSEQ multiplex PCR; TCRdb lists only in-frame clones, some missing. Among around 6,200 clones listed, approximately 80% were seen once. The source material was tumor tissue, sampled from a patient who underwent chemoradiotherapy. Every receptor here comes from a human donor with HPV-associated anogenital cancer. Each CDR3 is given with its conserved first and last residue. A D gene is named only where the DNA matches it firmly. Expanded clones are given a class, and other clones once, few, many or no size at all.

NA | NA | TRBJ2-3 | TRBV7-3 | CASSLSGTGDTQYF | TGTGCCAGCAGCTTAAGCGGCACGGGAGATACGCAGTATTTT
NA | NA | TRBJ1-5 | TRBV27 | CASSLTGLWQPQHF | TGTGCCAGCAGTCTTACGGGGTTGTGGCAGCCCCAGCATTTT
NA | NA | TRBJ1-3 | TRBV5-8 | CASSFPYSSGNTIYF | TGTGCCAGCAGCTTCCCGTACAGCTCTGGAAACACCATATATTTT
NA | NA | TRBJ2-3 | TRBV7-6 | CASSLPGADTQYF | TGTGCCAGCAGCTTGCCCGGCGCGGATACGCAGTATTTT
TRBD2 | NA | TRBJ2-3 | TRBV4-1 | CASSLTSGGADTQYF | TGCGCCAGCAGTCTAACTAGCGGGGGGGCAGATACGCAGTATTTT
NA | NA | TRBJ2-1 | TRBV5-1 | CASSLVGEQFF | TGCGCCAGCAGCTTGGTTGGTGAGCAGTTCTTC
NA | NA | TRBJ1-3 | TRBV4-1 | CASSQYGATRARSGNTIYF | TGCGCCAGCAGCCAATACGGGGCGACACGGGCACGGTCTGGAAACACCATATATTTT
NA | NA | TRBJ2-2 | TRBV27 | CASNKGNTGELFF | TGTGCCTCCAACAAGGGTAACACCGGGGAGCTGTTTTTT
TRBD1 | few | TRBJ2-7 | TRBV27 | CASRSLGQGIYEQYF | TGTGCCAGCAGGAGCCTGGGACAGGGGATCTACGAGCAGTACTTC
NA | NA | TRBJ1-5 | TRBV5-1 | CASSLEAGMNQPQHF | TGCGCCAGCAGCTTGGAGGCAGGGATGAATCAGCCCCAGCATTTT
NA | NA | TRBJ2-5 | TRBV7-9 | CASGYYQETQYF | TGTGCCAGCGGTTATTACCAAGAGACCCAGTACTTC
NA | once | TRBJ2-6 | TRBV4-2 | CASSLQGTLSGANVLTF | TGTGCCAGCAGCCTACAGGGAACCCTCTCTGGGGCCAACGTCCTGACTTTC
NA | NA | TRBJ1-1 | TRBV7-6 | CASSSAPGAEAFF | TGTGCCAGCAGCTCCGCTCCCGGGGCTGAAGCTTTCTTT
TRBD1 | once | TRBJ2-2 | TRBV7-8 | CASSFISGTGFIAGELFF | TGTGCCAGCAGCTTCATTTCCGGGACAGGGTTTATCGCCGGGGAGCTGTTTTTT
NA | few | TRBJ1-2 | TRBV6-5 | CASSYGGGYTF | TGTGCCAGCAGTTACGGAGGGGGCTACACCTTC
NA | NA | TRBJ2-7 | TRBV6-5 | CASSPGRSPQSEQYF | TGTGCCAGCAGCCCCGGTAGGAGCCCTCAATCCGAGCAGTACTTC
NA | NA | TRBJ1-6 | TRBV30 | CAWSPNIVSPLHF | TGTGCCTGGAGTCCGAACATAGTATCACCCCTCCACTTT
NA | NA | TRBJ1-2 | TRBV5-6 | CASSLESGRIYGYTF | TGTGCCAGCAGCTTGGAGTCAGGGAGAATCTATGGCTACACCTTC
TRBD1 | NA | TRBJ1-1 | TRBV7-3 | CASSPGQGEAFF | TGTGCCAGCAGCCCCGGACAGGGTGAAGCTTTCTTT
NA | NA | TRBJ2-5 | TRBV28 | CASSLFVGFQETQYF | TGTGCCAGCAGTTTATTTGTTGGGTTCCAAGAGACCCAGTACTTC
NA | NA | TRBJ1-1 | TRBV9 | CASSADGKNTEAFF | TGTGCCAGCAGCGCCGACGGTAAGAACACTGAAGCTTTCTTT
TRBD1 | NA | TRBJ2-7 | TRBV5-1 | CASSDPGQGAWEQYF | TGCGCCAGCAGCGACCCGGGACAGGGGGCTTGGGAGCAGTACTTC